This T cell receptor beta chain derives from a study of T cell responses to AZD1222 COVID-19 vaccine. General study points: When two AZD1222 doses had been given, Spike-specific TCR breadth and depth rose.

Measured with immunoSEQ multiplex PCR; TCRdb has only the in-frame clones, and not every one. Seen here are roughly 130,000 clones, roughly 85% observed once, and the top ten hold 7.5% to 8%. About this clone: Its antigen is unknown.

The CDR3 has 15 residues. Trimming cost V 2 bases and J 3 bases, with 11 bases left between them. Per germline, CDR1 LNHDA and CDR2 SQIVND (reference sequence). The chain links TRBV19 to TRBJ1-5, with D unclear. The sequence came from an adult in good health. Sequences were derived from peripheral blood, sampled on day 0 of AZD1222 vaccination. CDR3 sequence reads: CASSIPGGPNQPQHF. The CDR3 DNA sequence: TGTGCCAGTAGTATACCAGGCGGGCCCAATCAGCCCCAGCATTTT.